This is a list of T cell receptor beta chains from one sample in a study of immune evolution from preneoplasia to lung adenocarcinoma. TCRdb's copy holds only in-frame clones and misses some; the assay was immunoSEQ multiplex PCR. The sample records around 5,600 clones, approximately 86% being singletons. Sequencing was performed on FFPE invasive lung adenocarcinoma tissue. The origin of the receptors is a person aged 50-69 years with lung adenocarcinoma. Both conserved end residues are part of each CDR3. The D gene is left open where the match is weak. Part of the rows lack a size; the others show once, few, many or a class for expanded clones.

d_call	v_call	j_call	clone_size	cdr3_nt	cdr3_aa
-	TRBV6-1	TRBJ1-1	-	TGTGCCAGCATAATTGACATTGGCTCGTTTGAAGCTTTCTTT	CASIIDIGSFEAFF
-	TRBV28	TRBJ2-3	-	TGTGCCAGCAGTTCACTCATGAGCACAGATACGCAGTATTTT	CASSSLMSTDTQYF
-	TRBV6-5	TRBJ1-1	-	TGTGCCAGCAACCGGGGAGTGAACACTGAAGCTTTCTTT	CASNRGVNTEAFF
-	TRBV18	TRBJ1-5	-	TGTGCCAGCTCACAGGGGAACAGCAATCAGCCCCAGCATTTT	CASSQGNSNQPQHF
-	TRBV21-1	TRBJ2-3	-	TGTGCCAGCAGCAACTATCAGCGGGAGGTAAAAGGCACAGATACGCAGTATTTT	CASSNYQREVKGTDTQYF
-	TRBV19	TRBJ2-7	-	TGTGCCAGTAAGGGTTACGGCAGGGGGGATGACGAGCAGTACTTC	CASKGYGRGDDEQYF
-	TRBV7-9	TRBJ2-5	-	TGTGCCAGCAGCTTAGCAGCAGGGGAGGAGACCCAGTACTTC	CASSLAAGEETQYF
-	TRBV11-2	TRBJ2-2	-	TGTGCCAGCAGCAGAGCTGTCAGGGTAGGCGGGGAGCTGTTTTTT	CASSRAVRVGGELFF
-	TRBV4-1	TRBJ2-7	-	TGCGCCAGCAGCCAGGTAGGGGGAGGTTACGAGCAGTACTTC	CASSQVGGGYEQYF
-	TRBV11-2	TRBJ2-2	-	TGTGCCAGCAGCCGCACCCTGGCAAACACCGGGGAGCTGTTTTTT	CASSRTLANTGELFF
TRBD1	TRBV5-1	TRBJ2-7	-	TGCGCCAGCAGCTTGGCCGGACAGGGGGCGTACGAGCAGTACTTC	CASSLAGQGAYEQYF
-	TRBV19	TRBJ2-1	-	TGTGCCAGTAGTATTTTCCCCAACAATGAGCAGTTCTTC	CASSIFPNNEQFF
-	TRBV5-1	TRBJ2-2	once	TGCGCCAGCAGCCCCATCTATTGGGGGTCTTTGACCGGGGAGCTGTTTTTT	CASSPIYWGSLTGELFF
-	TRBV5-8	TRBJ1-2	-	TGTGCCAGCAGCTTTCTCCATAGTGCAATCATAGCTAACTATGGCTACACCTTC	CASSFLHSAIIANYGYTF
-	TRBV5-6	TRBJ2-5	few	TGTGCCAGCAGCTTGGTAAGGGGCGTTGAGACCCAGTACTTC	CASSLVRGVETQYF
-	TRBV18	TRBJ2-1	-	TGTGCCAGCTCACCAGCAGGGGTAAATTACAATGAGCAGTTCTTC	CASSPAGVNYNEQFF
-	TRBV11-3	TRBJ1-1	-	TGTGCCAGCCTCCACGGGAAGAACACTGAAGCTTTCTTT	CASLHGKNTEAFF
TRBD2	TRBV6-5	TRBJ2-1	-	TGTGCCAGCAGCCGGACTAGCGGGGCGAATGAGCAGTTCTTC	CASSRTSGANEQFF
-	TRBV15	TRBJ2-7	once	TGTGCCACCAGCGCTCCCGGGGCCAGCTCCTACGAGCAGTACTTC	CATSAPGASSYEQYF
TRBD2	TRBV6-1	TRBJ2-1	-	TGTGCCAGCAGTCCCAAGAGCGGGGGGTTACTTGAGCAGTTCTTC	CASSPKSGGLLEQFF
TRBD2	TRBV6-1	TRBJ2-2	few	TGTGCCAGTTGGCTAGCGGGACACACCGGGGAGCTGTTTTTT	CASWLAGHTGELFF
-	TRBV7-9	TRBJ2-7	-	TGTGCCAGCAGCATGAGGGGCGGGTACGAGCAGTACTTC	CASSMRGGYEQYF
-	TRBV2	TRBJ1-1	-	TGTGCCAGCAGTGGACAGTTGAACACTGAAGCTTTCTTT	CASSGQLNTEAFF
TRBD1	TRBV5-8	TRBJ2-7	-	TGTGCCAGCAGCTGGACAGGCTACGAGCAGTACTTC	CASSWTGYEQYF
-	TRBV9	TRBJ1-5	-	TGTGCCAGCAGCAATTGGGGGGATCAGCCCCAGCATTTT	CASSNWGDQPQHF
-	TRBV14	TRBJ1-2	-	TGTGCCAGCAGCCAAGTCAGGGGTGGCTATGGCTACACCTTC	CASSQVRGGYGYTF
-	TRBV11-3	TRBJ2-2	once	TGTGCCAGCAGCTTATTAAGGGATACCGGGGAGCTGTTTTTT	CASSLLRDTGELFF
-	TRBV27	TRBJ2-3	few	TGTGCCGTGATTGGGGTAGATACGCAGTATTTT	CAVIGVDTQYF
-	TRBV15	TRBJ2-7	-	TGTGCCACCAGCAGAGAGCAGGGGTGGGAGCAGTACTTC	CATSREQGWEQYF
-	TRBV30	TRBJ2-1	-	TGTGCCTGGAGTACAATAATTGAGCAGTTCTTC	CAWSTIIEQFF
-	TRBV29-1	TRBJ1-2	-	TGCAGCGTTGAACGTTCGGGTTACTCTTATGGCTACACCTTC	CSVERSGYSYGYTF
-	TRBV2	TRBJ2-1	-	TGTGCCAGCAGGGTCTCGACTAACTCTGAGCAGTTCTTC	CASRVSTNSEQFF
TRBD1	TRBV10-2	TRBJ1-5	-	TGCGCCAGCAGTGTCCAGGGGGCGCCGGATCAGCCCCAGCATTTT	CASSVQGAPDQPQHF
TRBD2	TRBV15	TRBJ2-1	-	TGTGCCACCAGCAGAGTAGGGACTAGCGACAATGAGCAGTTCTTC	CATSRVGTSDNEQFF
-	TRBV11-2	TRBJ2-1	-	TGTGCCAGCAGCCTCAGTCGGCAGGGCAATGAGCAGTTCTTC	CASSLSRQGNEQFF
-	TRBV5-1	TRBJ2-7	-	TGCGCCAGCAGTTCTGGGCCGGTCTCCTACGAGCAGTACTTC	CASSSGPVSYEQYF
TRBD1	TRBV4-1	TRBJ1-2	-	TGCGCCAGCAGCCAGCGGACAGGGGCGTTGGCTAACTATGGCTACACCTTC	CASSQRTGALANYGYTF
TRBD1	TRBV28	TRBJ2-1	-	TGTGCCAGCAGGCAGGGACAGGGGGGGAATGAGCAGTTCTTC	CASRQGQGGNEQFF
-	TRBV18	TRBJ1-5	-	TGTGCCAGCTCGCCAGCCGCAGAATATAGCAATCAGCCCCAGCATTTT	CASSPAAEYSNQPQHF
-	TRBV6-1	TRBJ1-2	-	TGTGCCAGCAGTGAAGAGGTATGGGGCTACACCTTC	CASSEEVWGYTF
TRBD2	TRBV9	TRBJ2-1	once	TGTGCCAGCAGTGACGCTAGCGGGAGCTTTAATGAGCAGTTCTTC	CASSDASGSFNEQFF
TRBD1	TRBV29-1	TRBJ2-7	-	TGCAGCGTTGAGACAGGGTCCGGCGAGCAGTACTTC	CSVETGSGEQYF
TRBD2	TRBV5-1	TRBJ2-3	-	TGCGCCAGCAAGGGGACTAGCGGGATCACAGATACGCAGTATTTT	CASKGTSGITDTQYF
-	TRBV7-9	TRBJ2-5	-	TGTGCCAGCAGTCCTGGGTCGAGGGAGACCCAGTACTTC	CASSPGSRETQYF
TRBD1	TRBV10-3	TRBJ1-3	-	TGTGCCATCGGGGACAGCTCTGGAAACACCATATATTTT	CAIGDSSGNTIYF
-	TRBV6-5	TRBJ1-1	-	TGTGCCAGTCGGACACCTTCGGGAGAAGCTTTCTTT	CASRTPSGEAFF
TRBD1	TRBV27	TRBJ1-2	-	TGTGCCAGCAGAACCGGACAGGGCGGGATTGGCTACACCTTC	CASRTGQGGIGYTF
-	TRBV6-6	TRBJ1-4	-	TGTGCCAGCAGTGCCGACTGGCGCGAAAAACTGTTTTTT	CASSADWREKLFF
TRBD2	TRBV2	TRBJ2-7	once	TGTGCCAGCAGTGATACTAGCGGCGCGTACGAGCAGTACTTC	CASSDTSGAYEQYF
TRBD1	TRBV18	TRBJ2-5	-	TGTGCCAGCTCTCTGGGGGCGACAGGGGAGACCCAGTACTTC	CASSLGATGETQYF
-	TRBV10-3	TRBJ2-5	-	TGTGCCATCAGTGAAAGGGATGACCAAGAGACCCAGTACTTC	CAISERDDQETQYF
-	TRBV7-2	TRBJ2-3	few	TGTGCCAGCAGCTTAGGGGACGGGACCACAGATACGCAGTATTTT	CASSLGDGTTDTQYF
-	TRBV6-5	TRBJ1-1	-	TGTGCCAGCAGTTACTCTGGGACAAAAATGAACACTGAAGCTTTCTTT	CASSYSGTKMNTEAFF
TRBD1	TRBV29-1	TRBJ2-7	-	TGCAGCGTAAGGCCCGGGACAGTATTAAACGAGCAGTACTTC	CSVRPGTVLNEQYF
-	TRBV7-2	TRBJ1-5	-	TGTGCCAGCAGCTTAAGTTCGGCAGGGAATCAGCCCCAGCATTTT	CASSLSSAGNQPQHF
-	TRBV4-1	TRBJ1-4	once	TGCGCCAGCAGCCAAGAAGGGGCAGGGAGTAGTGAAAAACTGTTTTTT	CASSQEGAGSSEKLFF
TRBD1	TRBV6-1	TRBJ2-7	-	TGTGCCAGCAGTGAATCGGGACAGGGATACGAGCAGTACTTC	CASSESGQGYEQYF
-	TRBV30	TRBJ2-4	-	TGTGCCTGGAGTACGACTGAGGGCATTCAGTACTTC	CAWSTTEGIQYF
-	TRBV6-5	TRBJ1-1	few	TGTGCCAGCAGTTACCTAAACACAGCTGAAGCTTTCTTT	CASSYLNTAEAFF
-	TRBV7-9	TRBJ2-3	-	TGTGCCAGCAGCTTTACAGATACGCAGTATTTT	CASSFTDTQYF